The 3 T cell receptor beta chains below were found in one sample sequenced in a study of cytomegalovirus exposure and HLA in healthy donors. Primers included in the PCR were 60 Vbeta and 13 Jbeta primers. Profiling relied on immunoSEQ multiplex PCR, and the TCRdb table lists in-frame clones only, not all of them. The sample shows under 200,000 clones, about three quarters of them seen only once. The specimen was PBMCs. These receptors came from a girl aged 10 to 17 in good health and CMV-seronegative.

The chain has TRBV7-9 and TRBJ2-5, with D maybe TRBD1 (6 bases). The CDR3 loop spans 15 amino acids. Trimming left V 4 bases short and J 2 bases short, with 14 bases between. Germline CDR1 and CDR2: SEHNR and FQNEAQ (reference sequence). The CDR3 loop is CASSSSGRGQETQYF. The CDR3 nucleotides read TGTGCCAGCAGCTCCTCGGGCAGGGGACAAGAGACCCAGTACTTC.

This chain joins TRBV2 and TRBJ2-7, with 10 nucleotides matching TRBD1. Germline-derived CDR1 and CDR2 are SNHLY and FYNNEI. J lost 4 bases, V lost 8 bases, and 2 bases had no gene match. The CDR3 contains 12 residues. The CDR3 reads CASRTGGYEQYF. The CDR3 DNA sequence: TGTGCCAGCCGGACAGGGGGGTACGAGCAGTACTTC. Using reference TRBV2 and TRBJ2-7 for the parts outside the CDR3, the full variable domain is EPEVTQTPSHQVTQMGQEVILRCVPISNHLYFYWYRQILGQKVEFLVSFYNNEISEKSEIFDDQFSVERPDGSNFTLKIRSTKLEDSAMYFCASRTGGYEQYFGPGTRLTVT.

This chain uses TRBV5-1 with TRBJ1-1, with a possible D match to TRBD1 (5 bases). The CDR3 has 16 amino acids. V was pared by 1 base and J by 0 bases, with 13 bases between. Per the germline V gene, CDR1 is SGHRS and CDR2 is YFSETQ. The CDR3 DNA follows: TGCGCCAGCAGCTTGTTGGCAGGGTCCATGAACACTGAAGCTTTCTTT. It yields the protein CASSLLAGSMNTEAFF. Using reference TRBV5-1 and TRBJ1-1 for the parts outside the CDR3, the full variable domain is KAGVTQTPRYLIKTRGQQVTLSCSPISGHRSVSWYQQTPGQGLQFLFEYFSETQRNKGNFPGRFSGRQFSNSRSEMNVSTLELGDSALYLCASSLLAGSMNTEAFFGQGTRLTVV.